The TCR beta chain described here comes from a study of T-cell memory formation after mild COVID-19 (dated by TCRdb to the early 2020s). In the study overall: TCR sequence clusters from the two donors were found to be largely donor specific. In a couple of donors, T-cell clones that expanded and contracted after mild COVID-19 were followed by sequencing TCRalpha and TCRbeta repertoires longitudinally. Two young, previously healthy adult volunteers made up the cohort, one male and one female.

Ficoll-Paque density gradient centrifugation was used to isolate PBMCs. Overall study results and their limits: Contracting CD4+ clones appeared mostly in the CM and EM memory subsets, whereas CD8+ clones were enriched in EMRA. SARS-CoV-2 specificity of the second-wave clones peaking on day 37 was not confirmed. The detection of some responding clones in pre-infection memory suggests that pre-existing cross-reactive memory T cells joined the SARS-CoV-2 response. Clones contracting from day 15 to 85 had balanced CD4/CD8 phenotypes, while a second wave expanding from day 15 to 37 was biased towards CD4+. Only a couple of mild cases were covered in the study, and larger cohorts including severe cases with pre-infection samples were considered necessary.

The junction carries 6 bases between V and J, which are trimmed by 7 bases and 2 bases respectively. The CDR3 has 12 amino acids, counting the end cysteine and phenylalanine. Just CDR3 DNA is preserved here, 36 bases in frame from base 1. CDR1 and CDR2 were assigned from the germline V gene as SGHRS and YFSETQ. The run used an Illumina NovaSeq 6000. cDNA libraries for TCRalpha and TCRbeta were prepared by 5'RACE using constant-segment primers, with sample barcodes and unique molecular identifiers added. RNA was extracted from every sample with Trizol reagent. Libraries were amplified in two PCR steps, with a second sample barcode and Illumina TruSeq adapters added in the second step. Sequencing of the libraries was done on an Illumina NovaSeq, producing 2 x 150 bp paired-end reads. The authors' analysis ran thus. With migec v1.2.7, reads were demultiplexed and then collapsed into UMI-guided consensus sequences. With mixcr v2.1.11, UMI consensuses were aligned to TRA and TRB V and J templates and assembled into clonotypes. A clonotype was counted as expanded or contracted only when both edgeR and NoisET called the clonotype significant, with the noise models trained on biological replicates. edgeR calls used a false discovery rate-adjusted p below 0.01 and a log2 fold-change threshold of 1. PCA with hierarchical clustering of max-normalized trajectories of the 1000 most abundant clonotypes was used as exploratory dynamics analysis. The CD4 or CD8 phenotype of responding clones was assigned using the separately sequenced CD4+ and CD8+ repertoires. TCRdb passed the public sequencing reads through fastp at Q25 and MiXCR, retaining productive beta sequences. Every distinct CDR3 protein forms one entry, paired with its most common genes and DNA. The V and J calls and clone size are TCRdb's, not the authors'. This sample is represented by a few hundred thousand distinct CDR3 sequences; more than 15% of them were singletons. The ten biggest clones cover 20% to 25% of the sample.

This clonotype turned up a few times. There is no known antigen for this receptor. Qualities for individual bases were not recorded, and no much larger clone is one base off. Sequenced sample: PBMCs or a T cell subset sorted from them (not recorded which). Recombination joined TRBV5-1 with TRBJ2-2; no D gene is confidently identified. The clonotype comes from a man aged 18 to 29 who had mild COVID-19 (a few samples of this study predate the infection). The sample titles of this study are shuffled in the database, so cell type and time point are left out; the donor was told from shared clones. The base sequence is TGCGCCAGCTTCACCAACACCGGGGAGCTGTTTTTT. It translates to CASFTNTGELFF.